This T cell receptor beta chain was retrieved from a study of OX40 agonist ivuxolimab in advanced cancers. Background on the study: A history of anti-PD-1, anti-PD-L1 or anti-CTLA-4 therapy was acceptable, and 40% to 45% had some. The study, taken as a whole, reports: At 0.1 to 3.0 mg/kg and by week 6, CD4+ and CD8+ T cells in the blood had expanded clonally.

TCRdb's table, derived via immunoSEQ multiplex PCR, lists solely in-frame clones and lacks some. The sample records 60,000 to 85,000 clones, roughly 80% being singletons. In the case of this clone: Its cognate antigen is unknown.

Patients with autoimmune history or systemic immunosuppression were excluded. The sequence derives from an adult with an advanced solid tumor such as melanoma, head and neck, liver or kidney cancer. The starting material was CD4+ or CD8+ T cells sorted from blood, obtained in a trial of the OX40 agonist ivuxolimab.

The CDR3 DNA sequence: TGTGCCAGCAGGGAATCTATGAGCGGCTACACCTTC. The encoded protein is CASRESMSGYTF. J is TRBJ1-2 and V is TRBV28; no reliable D call. CDR1 is MDHEN and CDR2 is SYDVKM in the germline V gene. The CDR3 loop spans 12 amino acids. Trimming stripped 6 bases from V and 8 bases from J, with 13 bases between.